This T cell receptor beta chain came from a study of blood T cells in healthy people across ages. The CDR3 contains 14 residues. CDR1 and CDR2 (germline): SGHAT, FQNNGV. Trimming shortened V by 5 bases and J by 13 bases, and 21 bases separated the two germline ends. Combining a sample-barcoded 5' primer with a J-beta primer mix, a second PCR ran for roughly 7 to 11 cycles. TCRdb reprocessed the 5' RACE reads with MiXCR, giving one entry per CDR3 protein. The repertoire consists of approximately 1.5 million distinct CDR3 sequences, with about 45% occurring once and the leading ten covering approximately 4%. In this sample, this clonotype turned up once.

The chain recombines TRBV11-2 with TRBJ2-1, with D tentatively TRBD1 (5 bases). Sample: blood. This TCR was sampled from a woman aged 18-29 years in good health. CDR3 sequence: CASSPYTGQETQFF. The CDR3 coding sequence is TGTGCCAGCAGCCCCTACACCGGACAAGAGACCCAGTTCTTC.